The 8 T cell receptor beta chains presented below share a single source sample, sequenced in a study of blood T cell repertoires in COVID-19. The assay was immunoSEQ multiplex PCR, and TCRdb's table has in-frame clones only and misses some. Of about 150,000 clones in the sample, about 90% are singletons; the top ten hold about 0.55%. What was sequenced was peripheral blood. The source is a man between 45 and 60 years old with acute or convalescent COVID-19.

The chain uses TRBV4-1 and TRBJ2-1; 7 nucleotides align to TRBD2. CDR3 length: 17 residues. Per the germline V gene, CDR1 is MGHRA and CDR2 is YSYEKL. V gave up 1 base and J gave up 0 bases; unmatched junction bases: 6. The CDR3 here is CASSQVARGSSYNEQFF. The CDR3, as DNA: TGCGCCAGCAGCCAAGTGGCGCGGGGGAGCTCCTACAATGAGCAGTTCTTC.

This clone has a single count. This chain's CDR3 is CASSYGAADTQYF. The CDR3 region has the DNA TGTGCCAGCAGTTACGGGGCTGCAGATACGCAGTATTTT. The chain joins TRBV6-5 to TRBJ2-3; TRBD1 might be the D (5 bases). With 2 bases removed from V and 4 bases from J, the gap between germline ends came to 7 bases. Germline CDR1 and CDR2: MNHEY and SVGAGI. The CDR3 totals 13 residues.

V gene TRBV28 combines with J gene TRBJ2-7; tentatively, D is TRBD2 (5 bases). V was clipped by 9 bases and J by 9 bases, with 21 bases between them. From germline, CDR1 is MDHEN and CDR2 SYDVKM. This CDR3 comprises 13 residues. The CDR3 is CASFDPGSRRQYV. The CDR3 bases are TGTGCCAGTTTTGATCCGGGATCCCGCCGGCAGTACGTC.

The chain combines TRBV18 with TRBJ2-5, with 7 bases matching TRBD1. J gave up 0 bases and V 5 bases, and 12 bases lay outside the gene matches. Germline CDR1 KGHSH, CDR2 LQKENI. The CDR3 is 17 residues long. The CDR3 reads CASSDYPQGVYQETQYF. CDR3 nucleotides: TGTGCCAGCTCAGACTACCCCCAGGGGGTCTACCAAGAGACCCAGTACTTC.

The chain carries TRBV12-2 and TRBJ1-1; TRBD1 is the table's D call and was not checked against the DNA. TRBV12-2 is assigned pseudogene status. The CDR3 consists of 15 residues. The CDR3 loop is CASRLGDRGNTEAFF. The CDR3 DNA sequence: TGTGCAAGTCGCTTGGGGGACAGGGGCAACACTGAAGCTTTCTTT.

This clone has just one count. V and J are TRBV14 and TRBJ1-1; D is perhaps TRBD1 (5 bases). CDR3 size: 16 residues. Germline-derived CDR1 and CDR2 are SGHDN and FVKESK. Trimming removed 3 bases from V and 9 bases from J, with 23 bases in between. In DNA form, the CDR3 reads TGTGCCAGCAGCCATAAAGAGCCCCACGGACACCTAAAAGCTTTCTTT. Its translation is CASSHKEPHGHLKAFF.

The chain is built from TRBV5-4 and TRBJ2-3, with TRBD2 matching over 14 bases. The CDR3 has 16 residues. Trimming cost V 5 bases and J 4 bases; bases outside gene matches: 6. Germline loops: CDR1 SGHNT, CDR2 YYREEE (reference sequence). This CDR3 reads CASSLRLAGGADTQYF. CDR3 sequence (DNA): TGTGCCAGCAGTTTGCGACTAGCGGGGGGGGCAGATACGCAGTATTTT.

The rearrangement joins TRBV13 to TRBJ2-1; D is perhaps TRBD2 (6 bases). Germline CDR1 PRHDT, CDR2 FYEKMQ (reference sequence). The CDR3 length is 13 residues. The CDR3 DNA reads TGTGCAGTGCGGGGAAAGTCTTACAATGAGCAGTTCTTC. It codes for CAVRGKSYNEQFF.